This TCR beta chain was obtained from a study of blood T cell repertoires in COVID-19. Study details: Some COVID-19 samples were acute and others convalescent; all came from the United States, Italy and Spain.

The CDR3 runs 13 residues. Trimming stripped 5 bases from V and 5 bases from J, with 11 bases between. Germline V gene lookup returns CDR1 SGHRS and CDR2 YFSETQ. Assay used: immunoSEQ multiplex PCR; TCRdb lists only in-frame clones, some missing. The table includes around 190,000 clones, 70% to 80% detected once. The clonotype was recovered from a woman aged 50 to 60 with active or convalescent COVID-19. The chain joins TRBV5-1 to TRBJ1-5; TRBD1 is a possible D gene (5 bases). Sequencing input: peripheral blood. As DNA, the CDR3 is TGCGCCAGCAGTCTACAGGCGGATCAGCCCCAGCATTTT. Its translation is CASSLQADQPQHF.